Included here is one TCR beta chain sequence, with context. The antigen is undetermined. The time point: cycle 4 day 1 (C4D1), after five to seven weeks of nivolumab. There was relapse after autologous stem cell transplantation in every patient, and there was variation in brentuximab vedotin exposure. The authors purified CD4+ T cells from thawed PBMCs by magnetic negative selection. TCRdb keeps only in-frame clones here, not all; method: immunoSEQ multiplex PCR. The sample holds roughly 29,000 clones, approximately 80% seen once. This sample was included in a study of PD-1 blockade in classical Hodgkin lymphoma. Study-wide results and limits: The diversity seen at baseline in complete responders resembled that of newly diagnosed patients. Repertoire differences have undefined causes, possibly disease activity or prior therapy.

V was cut by 4 bases and J by 2 bases, with 9 bases left in between. Germline CDR1 and CDR2: MNHNS and SASEGT. The CDR3 covers 14 residues. The TCR originated in a human donor with classical Hodgkin lymphoma. The chain links TRBV6-1 to TRBJ1-3; D is uncertain. Sample: CD4+ T cells from blood, taken before the fourth cycle of nivolumab. This CDR3 reads CASSVALPGNTIYF. The CDR3 DNA reads as TGTGCCAGCAGTGTCGCTCTTCCTGGAAACACCATATATTTT.